The entry below gives a single T cell receptor (beta chain) sequence along with its context. V lost 6 bases and J lost 0, with 6 bases in between. The CDR3 extends over 13 amino acids. The germline gives CDR1 MDHEN, CDR2 SYDVKM. Generated by immunoSEQ multiplex PCR, the TCRdb table keeps only in-frame clones and is missing some. The sample lists tens of thousands of clones; approximately 83% were seen once. The sample originates from a study of blood T cell repertoires in COVID-19. This receptor was identified in a human donor in a cohort sampled during active COVID-19. Sequencing was performed on peripheral blood. The chain recombines TRBV28 with TRBJ1-5; D gene ambiguous. CDR3 sequence: CASRTYSNQPQHF. In nucleotides, the CDR3 is TGTGCCAGCAGGACTTATAGCAATCAGCCCCAGCATTTT.